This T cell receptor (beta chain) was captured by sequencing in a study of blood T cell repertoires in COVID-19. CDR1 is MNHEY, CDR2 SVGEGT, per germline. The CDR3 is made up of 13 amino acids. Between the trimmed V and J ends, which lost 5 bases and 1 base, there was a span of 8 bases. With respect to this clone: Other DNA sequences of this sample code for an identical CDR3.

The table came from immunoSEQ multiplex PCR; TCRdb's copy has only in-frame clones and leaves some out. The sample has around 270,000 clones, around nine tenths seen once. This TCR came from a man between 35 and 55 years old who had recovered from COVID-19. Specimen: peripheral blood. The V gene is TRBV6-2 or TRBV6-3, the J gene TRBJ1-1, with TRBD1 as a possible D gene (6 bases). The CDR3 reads CASSLGQNTEAFF. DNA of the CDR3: TGTGCCAGCAGTCTGGGACAGAACACTGAAGCTTTCTTT.